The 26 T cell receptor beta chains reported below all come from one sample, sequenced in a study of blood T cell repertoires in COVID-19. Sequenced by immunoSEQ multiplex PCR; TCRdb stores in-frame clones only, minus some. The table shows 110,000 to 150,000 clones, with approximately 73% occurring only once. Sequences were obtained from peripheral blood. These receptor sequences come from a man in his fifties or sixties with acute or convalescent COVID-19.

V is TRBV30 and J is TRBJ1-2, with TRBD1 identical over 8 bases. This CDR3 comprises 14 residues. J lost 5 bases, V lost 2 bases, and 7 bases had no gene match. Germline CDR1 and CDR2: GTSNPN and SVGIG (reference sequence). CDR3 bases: TGTGCCTGGAGTCAGAACAGGGGGGAATATGGCTACACCTTC. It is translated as CAWSQNRGEYGYTF.

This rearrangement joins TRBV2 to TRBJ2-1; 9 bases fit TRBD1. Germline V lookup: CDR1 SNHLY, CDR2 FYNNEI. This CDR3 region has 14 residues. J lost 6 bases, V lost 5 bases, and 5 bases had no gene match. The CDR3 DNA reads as TGTGCCAGCAGTCTCCGGGACAGGGCCAATGAGCAGTTCTTC. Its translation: CASSLRDRANEQFF.

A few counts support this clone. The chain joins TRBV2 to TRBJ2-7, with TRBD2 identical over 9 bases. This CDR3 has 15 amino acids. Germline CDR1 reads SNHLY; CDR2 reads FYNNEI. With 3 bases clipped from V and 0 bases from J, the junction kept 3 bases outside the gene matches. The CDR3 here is CASSDRLADSYEQYF. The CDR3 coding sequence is TGTGCCAGCAGTGATAGACTAGCGGACTCCTACGAGCAGTACTTC.

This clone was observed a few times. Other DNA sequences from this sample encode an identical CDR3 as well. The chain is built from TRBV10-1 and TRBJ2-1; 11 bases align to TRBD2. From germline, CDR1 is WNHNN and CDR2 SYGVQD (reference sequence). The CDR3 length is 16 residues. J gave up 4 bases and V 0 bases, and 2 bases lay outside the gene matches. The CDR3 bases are TGCGCCAGCAGTGAGTCGGGACTAGCGGAGTACAATGAGCAGTTCTTC. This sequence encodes CASSESGLAEYNEQFF.

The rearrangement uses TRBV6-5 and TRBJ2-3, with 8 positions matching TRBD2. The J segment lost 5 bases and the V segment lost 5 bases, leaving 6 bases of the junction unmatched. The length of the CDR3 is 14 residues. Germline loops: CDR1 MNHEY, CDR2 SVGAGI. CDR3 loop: CASSLSGMQDTQYF. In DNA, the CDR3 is TGTGCCAGCAGTCTTAGCGGGATGCAAGATACGCAGTATTTT.

The CDR3 region has the DNA TGTGCCATCAGTTCTCCGAAAGCAGGGGATACGCAGTATTTT. Translating gives CAISSPKAGDTQYF. This chain connects TRBV10-3 to TRBJ2-3, with TRBD1 as a possible D gene (5 bases). The CDR3 is 14 amino acids. Trimming removed 5 bases from V and 6 bases from J, with 15 bases in between. Germline V gene data show CDR1 as ENHRY and CDR2 as SYGVKD.

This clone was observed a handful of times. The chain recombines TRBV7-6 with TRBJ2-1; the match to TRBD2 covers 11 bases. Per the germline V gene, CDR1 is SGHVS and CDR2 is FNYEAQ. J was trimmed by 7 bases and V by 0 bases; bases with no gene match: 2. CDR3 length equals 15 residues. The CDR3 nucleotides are TGTGCCAGCAGCTTAGCGCCTAGCGGGAGGAATGAGCAGTTCTTC. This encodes CASSLAPSGRNEQFF.

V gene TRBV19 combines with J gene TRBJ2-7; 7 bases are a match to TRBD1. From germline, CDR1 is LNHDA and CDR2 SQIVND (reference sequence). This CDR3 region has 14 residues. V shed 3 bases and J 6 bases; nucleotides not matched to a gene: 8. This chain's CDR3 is CASSIPGGDGEQYF. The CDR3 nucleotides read TGTGCCAGTAGTATCCCAGGGGGTGACGGCGAGCAGTACTTC.

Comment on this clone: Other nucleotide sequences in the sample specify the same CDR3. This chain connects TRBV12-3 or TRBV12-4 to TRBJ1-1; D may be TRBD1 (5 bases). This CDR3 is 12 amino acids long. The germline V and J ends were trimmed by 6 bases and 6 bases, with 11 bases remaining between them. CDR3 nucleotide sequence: TGTGCCAGCAGCCGCGACAGCCCTGAAGCTTTCTTT. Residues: CASSRDSPEAFF.

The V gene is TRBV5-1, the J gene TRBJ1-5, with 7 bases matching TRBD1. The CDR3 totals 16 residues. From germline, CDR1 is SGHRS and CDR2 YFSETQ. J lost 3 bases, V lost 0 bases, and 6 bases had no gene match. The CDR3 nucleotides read TGCGCCAGCAGCTTGGCCCCCGGGACAGTCAATCAGCCCCAGCATTTT. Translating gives CASSLAPGTVNQPQHF. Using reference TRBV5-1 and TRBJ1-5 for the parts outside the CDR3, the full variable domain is KAGVTQTPRYLIKTRGQQVTLSCSPISGHRSVSWYQQTPGQGLQFLFEYFSETQRNKGNFPGRFSGRQFSNSRSEMNVSTLELGDSALYLCASSLAPGTVNQPQHFGDGTRLSIL.

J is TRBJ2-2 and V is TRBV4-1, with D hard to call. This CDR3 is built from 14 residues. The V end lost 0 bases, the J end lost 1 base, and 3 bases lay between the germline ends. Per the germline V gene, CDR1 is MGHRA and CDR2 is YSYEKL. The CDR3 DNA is TGCGCCAGCAGCCAAGACTGGAACACCGGGGAGCTGTTTTTT. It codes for CASSQDWNTGELFF.

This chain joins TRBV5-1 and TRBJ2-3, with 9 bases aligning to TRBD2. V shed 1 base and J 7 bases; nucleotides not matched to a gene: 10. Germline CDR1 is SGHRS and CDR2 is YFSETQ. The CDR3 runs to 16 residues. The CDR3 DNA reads TGCGCCAGCAGCTTGACCGGACTAGCGAATTTAAATACGCAGTATTTT. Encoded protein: CASSLTGLANLNTQYF.

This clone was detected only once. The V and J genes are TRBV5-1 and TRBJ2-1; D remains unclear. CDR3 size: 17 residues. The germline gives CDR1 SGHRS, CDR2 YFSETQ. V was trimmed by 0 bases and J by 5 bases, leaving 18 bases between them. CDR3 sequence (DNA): TGCGCCAGCAGCTTGGGCCGGTTACAGCTCCTACACAATGAGCAGTTCTTC. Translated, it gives CASSLGRLQLLHNEQFF. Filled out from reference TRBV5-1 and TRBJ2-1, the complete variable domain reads KAGVTQTPRYLIKTRGQQVTLSCSPISGHRSVSWYQQTPGQGLQFLFEYFSETQRNKGNFPGRFSGRQFSNSRSEMNVSTLELGDSALYLCASSLGRLQLLHNEQFFGPGTRLTVL.

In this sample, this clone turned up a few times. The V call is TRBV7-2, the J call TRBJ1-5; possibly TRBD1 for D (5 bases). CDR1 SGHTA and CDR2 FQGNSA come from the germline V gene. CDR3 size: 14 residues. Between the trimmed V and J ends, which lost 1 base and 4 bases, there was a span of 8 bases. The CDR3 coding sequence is TGTGCCAGCAGCTTAGTACGGGGGAATCAGCCCCAGCATTTT. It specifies CASSLVRGNQPQHF.

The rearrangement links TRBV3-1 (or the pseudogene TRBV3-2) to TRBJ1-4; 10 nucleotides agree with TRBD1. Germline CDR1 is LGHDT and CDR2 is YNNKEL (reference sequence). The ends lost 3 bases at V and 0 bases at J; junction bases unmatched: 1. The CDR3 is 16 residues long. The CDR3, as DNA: TGTGCCAGCAGCCAGGGACAGGGGACAACTAATGAAAAACTGTTTTTT. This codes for CASSQGQGTTNEKLFF.

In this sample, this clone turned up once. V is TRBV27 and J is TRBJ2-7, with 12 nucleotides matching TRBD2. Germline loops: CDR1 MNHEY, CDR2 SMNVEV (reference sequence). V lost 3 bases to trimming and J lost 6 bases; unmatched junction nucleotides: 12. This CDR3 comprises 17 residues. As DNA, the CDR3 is TGTGCCAGCAGTTTGAAGAGACTAGCGGGAGATAGGTGCGAGCAGTACTTC. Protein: CASSLKRLAGDRCEQYF.

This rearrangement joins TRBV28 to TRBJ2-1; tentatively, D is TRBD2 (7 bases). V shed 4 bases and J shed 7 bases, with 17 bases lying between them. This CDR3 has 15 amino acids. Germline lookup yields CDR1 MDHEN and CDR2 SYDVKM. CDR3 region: CASSSGGGLANEQFF. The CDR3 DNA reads TGTGCCAGCAGTTCGGGGGGCGGATTGGCTAATGAGCAGTTCTTC.

The CDR3 bases are TGTGCCAGCAGCCGTGGCTGGGGGACTAGCAGCGGCCGGTCCTACGAGCAGTACTTC. Translation: CASSRGWGTSSGRSYEQYF. This rearrangement joins TRBV5-6 to TRBJ2-7, with 9 bases that match TRBD2. Germline V CDR1 and CDR2: SGHDT, YYEEEE. Germline trimming cut 4 bases from V and 1 base from J; bases unmatched to any gene: 18. The CDR3 length is 19 residues.

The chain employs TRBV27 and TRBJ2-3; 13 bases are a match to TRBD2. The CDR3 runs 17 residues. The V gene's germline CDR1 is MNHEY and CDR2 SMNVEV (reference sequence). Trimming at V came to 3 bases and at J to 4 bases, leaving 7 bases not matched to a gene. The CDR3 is CASSFRLAGGTADTQYF. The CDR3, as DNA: TGTGCCAGCAGTTTTAGACTAGCGGGAGGTACCGCAGATACGCAGTATTTT.

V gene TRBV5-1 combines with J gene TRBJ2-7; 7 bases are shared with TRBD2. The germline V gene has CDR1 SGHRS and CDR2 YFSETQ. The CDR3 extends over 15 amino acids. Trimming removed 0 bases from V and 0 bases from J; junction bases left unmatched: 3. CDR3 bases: TGCGCCAGCAGCTTGGGGGCTAGCGGCTCCTACGAGCAGTACTTC. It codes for CASSLGASGSYEQYF.

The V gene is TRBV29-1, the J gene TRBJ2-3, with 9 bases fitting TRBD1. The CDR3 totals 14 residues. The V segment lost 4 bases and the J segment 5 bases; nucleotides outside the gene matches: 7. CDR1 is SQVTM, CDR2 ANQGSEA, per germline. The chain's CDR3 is CSVGNRGHGDTQYF. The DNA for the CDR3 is TGCAGCGTTGGAAACAGGGGGCATGGAGATACGCAGTATTTT.

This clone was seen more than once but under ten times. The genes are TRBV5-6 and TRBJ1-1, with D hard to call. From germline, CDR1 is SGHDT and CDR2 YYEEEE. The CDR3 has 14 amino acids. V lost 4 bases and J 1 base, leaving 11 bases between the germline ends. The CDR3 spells CASSLGVQNTEAFF. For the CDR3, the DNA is TGTGCCAGCAGCCTCGGAGTGCAGAACACTGAAGCTTTCTTT.

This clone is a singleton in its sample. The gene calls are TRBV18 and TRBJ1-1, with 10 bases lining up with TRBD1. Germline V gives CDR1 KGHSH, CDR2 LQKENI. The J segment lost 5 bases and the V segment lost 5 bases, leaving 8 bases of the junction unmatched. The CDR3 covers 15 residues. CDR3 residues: CASSSIGQGGTEAFF. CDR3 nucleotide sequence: TGTGCCAGCTCATCGATCGGACAGGGGGGAACTGAAGCTTTCTTT.

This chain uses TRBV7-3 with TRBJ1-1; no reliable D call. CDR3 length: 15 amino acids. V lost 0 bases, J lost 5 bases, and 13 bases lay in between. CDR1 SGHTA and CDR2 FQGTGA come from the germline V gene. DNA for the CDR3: TGTGCCAGCAGCTTAACTTCCGGAGTGGGTACTGAAGCTTTCTTT. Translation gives CASSLTSGVGTEAFF.

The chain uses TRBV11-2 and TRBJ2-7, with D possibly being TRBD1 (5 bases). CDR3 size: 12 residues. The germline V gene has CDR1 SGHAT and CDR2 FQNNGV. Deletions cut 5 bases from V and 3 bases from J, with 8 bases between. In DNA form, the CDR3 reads TGTGCCAGCAGCCTCCAGGGCTACGAGCAGTACTTC. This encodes CASSLQGYEQYF.

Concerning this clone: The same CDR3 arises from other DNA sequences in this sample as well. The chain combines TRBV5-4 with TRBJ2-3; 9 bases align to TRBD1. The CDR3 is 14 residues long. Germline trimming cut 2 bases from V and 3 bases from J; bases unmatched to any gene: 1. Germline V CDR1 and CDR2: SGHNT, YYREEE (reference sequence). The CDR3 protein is CASSLQGATDTQYF. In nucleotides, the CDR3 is TGTGCCAGCAGCTTACAGGGGGCAACAGATACGCAGTATTTT.